This TCR beta chain was sequenced in a study of control samples from healthy donors and cancer patients. This table comes from immunoSEQ multiplex PCR, and its TCRdb copy is limited to in-frame clones, with some not included. The sample records 170,000 or so clones, over 85% being singletons. Germline lookup yields CDR1 WNHNN and CDR2 SYGVQD (reference sequence). Trimming took off 3 bases at V and 8 bases at J, with 17 bases between the two ends. This CDR3 region has 14 residues. Sequences were obtained from blood. The chain couples TRBV10-1 to TRBJ2-7; D not certain. This TCR derives from a man between 18 and 35 years old in good health. CDR3 amino acids: CASSEYAVSIKQYF. The CDR3 coding sequence is TGCGCCAGCAGTGAATACGCGGTATCAATAAAGCAGTACTTC.